Shown below are 2 T cell receptor beta chains from a single sample sequenced in a study of blood T cell repertoires in COVID-19. The protocol was immunoSEQ multiplex PCR, while the TCRdb copy is restricted to in-frame clones and leaves out a portion. The table includes about 250,000 clones, roughly 84% detected once. The sample consisted of peripheral blood. Every receptor here comes from a human donor with COVID-19, enrolled during active disease. The donor label of this sample is uncertain.

The chain couples TRBV10-1 to TRBJ2-7; no clear D. Germline loops: CDR1 WNHNN, CDR2 SYGVQD (reference sequence). V dropped 0 bases and J dropped 1 base, with 13 bases sitting between them. The CDR3 runs to 16 residues. In nucleotides, the CDR3 is TGCGCCAGCAGTGAGTCGCGGCGCGGTAGGTCCTACGAGCAGTACTTC. It codes for CASSESRRGRSYEQYF.

The chain couples TRBV27 to TRBJ2-2; 9 bases align to TRBD2. V was clipped by 4 bases and J by 0 bases; unmatched bases: 6. This CDR3 comprises 17 residues. The germline V gene encodes CDR1 MNHEY and CDR2 SMNVEV (reference sequence). CDR3 protein: CASSSSGTIANTGELFF. CDR3 nucleotide sequence: TGTGCCAGCAGTTCTAGCGGGACGATAGCGAACACCGGGGAGCTGTTTTTT.